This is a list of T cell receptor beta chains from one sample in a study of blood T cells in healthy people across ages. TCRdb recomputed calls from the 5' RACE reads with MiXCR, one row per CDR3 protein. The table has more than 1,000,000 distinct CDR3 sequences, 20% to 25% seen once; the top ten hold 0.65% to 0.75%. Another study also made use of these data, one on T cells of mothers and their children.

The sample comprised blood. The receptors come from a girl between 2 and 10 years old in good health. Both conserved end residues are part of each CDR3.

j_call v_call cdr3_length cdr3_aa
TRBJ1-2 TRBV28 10 CASANTGYTF
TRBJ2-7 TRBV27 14 CASKGNGQRYEQYF
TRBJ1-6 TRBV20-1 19 CSARDLYSGPSSYNSPLHF
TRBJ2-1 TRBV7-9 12 CASRISINEQFF
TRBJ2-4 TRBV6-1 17 CASKPEAGVGAKNIQYF
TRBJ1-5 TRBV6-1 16 CASSDDGHYSNQPQHF
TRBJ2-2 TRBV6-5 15 CASSSDRGVAGELFF
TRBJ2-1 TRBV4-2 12 CASSQAQREQFF
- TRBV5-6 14 CASTVGSSYNEQFF
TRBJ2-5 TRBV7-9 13 CASRRGQGETQYF
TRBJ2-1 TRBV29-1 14 CSVEPGRTYNEQFF
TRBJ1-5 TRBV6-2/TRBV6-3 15 CASSYAYRGNQPQHF
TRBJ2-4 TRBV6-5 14 CATRQGAGLNIQYF
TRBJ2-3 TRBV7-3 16 CASSLTLAASTDTQYF
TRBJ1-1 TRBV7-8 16 CASSLGQGTLNTEAFF
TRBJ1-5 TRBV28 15 CASSLTGGAYQPQHF
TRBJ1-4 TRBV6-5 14 CASSPSSSWEKLFF
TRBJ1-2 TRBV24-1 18 CATSDPRDRPPRNYGYTF
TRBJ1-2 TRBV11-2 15 CASSPTFDGVRGNTF
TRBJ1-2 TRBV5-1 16 CASSLEVGGFNYGYTF
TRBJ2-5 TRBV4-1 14 CASSQVGPIGTQYF
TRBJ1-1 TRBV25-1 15 CASSPHTGLNTEAFF
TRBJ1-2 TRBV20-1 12 CSAGITNYGYTF
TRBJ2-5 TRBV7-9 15 CASSDSGGHQETQYF
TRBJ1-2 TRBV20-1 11 CSARLRAGYTF
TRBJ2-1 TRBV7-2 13 CASSRGSNNEQFF
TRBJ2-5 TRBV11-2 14 CASSTDLHQETQYF
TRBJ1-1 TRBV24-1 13 CATSGSQNTEAFF
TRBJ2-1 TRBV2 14 CASSRELTYNEQFF
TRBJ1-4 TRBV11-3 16 CASSPRTGRDNEKLFF
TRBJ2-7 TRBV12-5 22 CASGFSLSGGGQGPLEVAGQYF
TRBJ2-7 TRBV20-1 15 CSARGLEGTDKEQYF
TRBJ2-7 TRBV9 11 CASSAGHEQYF